This TCR beta chain emerged from a study of metastatic and nonmetastatic thyroid tumors. Study at large: It was across blood and tumor or nodule tissue from malignant and benign thyroid patients that repertoires were compared. Study-wide results and caveats: Across blood and tumor, TCR beta diversity in malignant thyroid tumors was reportedly significantly higher than in benign nodules.

The CDR3 loop spans 18 amino acids. Germline CDR1 is ENHRY and CDR2 is SYGVKD. TCRdb reprocessed the PCR reads via MiXCR. The repertoire holds around 45,000 clones, 15% to 20% seen once, with approximately 23% in the top ten. Ahead of thyroid surgery, no patient had received treatment of any kind. On this clone itself: Its specificity is not known. Relative to the germline gene, one junction end is altered; a read error may explain this. The same CDR3 arises from other DNA sequences in this sample as well.

The sequence was collected from a female donor with papillary thyroid cancer or a benign thyroid nodule (not recorded which). Some clones in this sample may be carry-over from other donors' samples. The chain recombines TRBV10-3 with TRBJ1-6; a weak D match, TRBD1 (6 bases). Material for sequencing was blood. The CDR3 DNA sequence: TGTGCCATCAGTGAGACAACGACAGGAACCGTCTATAATTCACCCCTCCACTTC. Translating gives CAISETTTGTVYNSPLHF.